These 30 T cell receptor beta chains originate from one sample sequenced in a study of T cell repertoires in cytomegalovirus infection. A single record per CDR3 protein comes from TCRdb applying MiXCR to the reads. The sample includes approximately 750,000 distinct CDR3 sequences, approximately 34% of them seen just once. Sequences were obtained from PBMCs. Receptors originate from a human donor in good health (CMV status not recorded). Some clones in this sample may be carry-over from other donors' samples.

J is TRBJ2-5 and V is TRBV2, with TRBD1 matching over 9 bases. The V gene's germline CDR1 is SNHLY and CDR2 FYNNEI. The V segment lost 6 bases and the J segment 9 bases; nucleotides outside the gene matches: 20. CDR3 length: 17 amino acids. The CDR3: CASSPRDRVFSGRAQYF. For the CDR3, the DNA is TGTGCCAGCAGCCCCCGGGACAGGGTATTTTCGGGGAGAGCCCAGTACTTC.

CDR3 sequence reads: CASSWERVGPRGGTEAFF. For the CDR3, the DNA is TGTGCCAGCAGCTGGGAGCGGGTCGGGCCCAGGGGTGGAACTGAAGCTTTCTTT. The rearrangement joins TRBV7-9 to TRBJ1-1, with D possibly matching TRBD1 (6 bases). V was pared by 4 bases and J by 5 bases, with 26 bases between. In germline, CDR1 is SEHNR, CDR2 FQNEAQ (reference sequence). This CDR3 has 18 residues.

This clonotype showed up many times. The gene calls are TRBV7-2 and TRBJ2-5, with a possible D match to TRBD1 (5 bases). The CDR3 runs to 15 residues. Germline V gene lookup returns CDR1 SGHTA and CDR2 FQGNSA. Trimming removed 5 bases from V and 2 bases from J, with 15 bases in between. The CDR3 loop is CASSDERQLQETQYF. The CDR3 coding sequence is TGTGCCAGCAGCGATGAAAGACAGCTTCAAGAGACCCAGTACTTC.

As to this clonotype: This may be a read error, as it is one base from a much larger clone. The chain employs TRBV7-2 and TRBJ2-1, with 10 bases that match TRBD2. Germline V gene sequence: CDR1 SGHTA, CDR2 FQGNSA. This CDR3 is 17 amino acids long. CDR3 in DNA: TGTGCCAGCAGCTTCGTATCAAGCGGGAGGGCCAGGAATGAGCAGATCTTC. Amino acid sequence: CASSFVSSGRARNEQIF.

This chain joins TRBV6-1 and TRBJ1-5; D uncertain. V dropped 8 bases and J dropped 4 bases, with 15 bases sitting between them. The CDR3 is made up of 14 amino acids. CDR1 MNHNS and CDR2 SASEGT come from the germline V gene. The CDR3 coding sequence is TGTGCCAGCCGACCGGTAGGGAGAAATCAGCCCCAGCATTTT. This encodes CASRPVGRNQPQHF.

At least ten counts were recorded for this clonotype. The rearrangement links TRBV7-8 to TRBJ2-7, with 7 bases that match TRBD1. V was clipped by 5 bases and J by 1 base; unmatched bases: 5. CDR1 and CDR2 from the germline V gene are SGHVS and FQNEAQ. The CDR3 spans 14 residues. CDR3 loop: CASSIPGQSYEQYF. CDR3 in DNA: TGTGCCAGCAGCATTCCGGGACAGTCCTACGAGCAGTACTTC.

The CDR3 bases are TGTGCCAGCAGCCGCGGACTAGTTCGCAACAATGAGCAGTTCTTC. This codes for CASSRGLVRNNEQFF. The chain combines TRBV14 with TRBJ2-1; 7 bases are shared with TRBD2. The CDR3 has 15 amino acids. Germline-derived CDR1 and CDR2 are SGHDN and FVKESK. Trimming cost V 4 bases and J 5 bases; bases outside gene matches: 8.

The chain couples TRBV6-8 to TRBJ1-5, with unresolved D. The CDR3 runs to 13 residues. V lost 7 bases and J lost 5, with 12 bases in between. Germline CDR1 reads MNHGY; CDR2 reads SAAAGT. CDR3 nucleotides: TGTGCCAGCAAGGAGTCCCCCCATCAGCCCCAGCATTTT. It codes for CASKESPHQPQHF.

This clonotype was counted between two and nine times. The chain is built from TRBV7-2 and TRBJ2-1, with 8 bases aligning to TRBD1. The CDR3 runs to 15 residues. V shed 5 bases, J shed 6 bases, and the junction held 9 bases outside the gene matches. Germline assignment: CDR1 SGHTA and CDR2 FQGNSA. The CDR3, as DNA: TGTGCCAGCAGCCCCGGACAGGGAAGGAGCAATGAGCAGTTCTTC. It codes for CASSPGQGRSNEQFF.

The chain links TRBV10-3 to TRBJ1-1, with D possibly matching TRBD1 (5 bases). V lost 0 bases to trimming and J lost 4 bases, with 12 bases between them. The V gene's germline CDR1 is ENHRY and CDR2 SYGVKD. The CDR3 runs 15 residues. This chain's CDR3 is CAISESSVGGTEAFF. The CDR3 region has the DNA TGTGCCATCAGTGAGTCATCGGTGGGGGGCACTGAAGCTTTCTTT.

This chain joins TRBV9 and TRBJ2-1, with TRBD2 identical over 7 bases. Germline values: CDR1 SGDLS, CDR2 YYNGEE. The junction had 7 bases not matched to a gene; V was cut back by 4 bases and J by 6 bases. The CDR3 extends over 14 amino acids. CDR3 bases: TGTGCCAGCAGCCCTGAGCGGGGACCCAATGAGCAGTTCTTC. Encoded protein: CASSPERGPNEQFF.

In this sample, this clonotype turned up a few times. The chain couples TRBV7-9 to TRBJ2-5; a possible D gene is TRBD1 (6 bases). This CDR3 spans 16 amino acids. Trimming removed 2 bases at V and 1 base at J, with 14 bases between. The germline V gene encodes CDR1 SEHNR and CDR2 FQNEAQ (reference sequence). CDR3 coding DNA: TGTGCCAGCAGCTTATGGAGACAGGTCCTCCAAGAGACCCAGTACTTC. It codes for CASSLWRQVLQETQYF.

Regarding this clonotype: A much larger clonotype is one base distant, so this may be a read error. The chain recombines TRBV7-2 with TRBJ2-5; D call uncertain. The CDR3 loop spans 12 amino acids. V lost 0 bases and J lost 5, with 4 bases in between. Germline CDR1 is SGHTA and CDR2 is FQGNSA. Here the CDR3 reads CASSLASETQYF. The DNA for the CDR3 is TGTGCCAGCAGCTTAGCGAGCGAGACCCAGTACTTC.

A remark on this clonotype: The junction does not match germline at one end; this may be a read error. This chain uses TRBV20-1 with TRBJ2-3, with 11 bases identical to TRBD2. Germline V gene data show CDR1 as DFQATT and CDR2 as SNEGSKA (reference sequence). The CDR3 is 13 amino acids. CDR3 nucleotide sequence: TGCAGGGCTAGCGGGGGGACAACAGATACGCAGTATTTT. Its translation: CRASGGTTDTQYF.

As concerns this clonotype: Here the CDR3 omits its conserved ending phenylalanine or tryptophan, so a read error is the likely source. The chain carries TRBV6-8 and TRBJ1-4; 8 bases map to TRBD1. V lost 5 bases and J lost 5; bases outside the gene matches: 13. The CDR3 length is 17 residues. Germline CDR1 MNHGY, CDR2 SAAAGT. CDR3 DNA: TGTGCCAGCAGTCCAACCCTAGGGACAGGCGCCAATGAAAAACTGTTTTCT. Translating gives CASSPTLGTGANEKLFS.

The table lists this clonotype with a few counts. V gene TRBV6-6 combines with J gene TRBJ1-2, with TRBD1 matching 8 bases. This CDR3 is built from 14 residues. CDR1 is MNHNY, CDR2 SVGAGI, per germline (reference sequence). The V and J ends lost 5 bases and 7 bases, in that order; junction bases with no gene match: 9. CDR3 loop: CASSEFEDRAGYTF. The DNA for the CDR3 is TGTGCCAGCAGTGAGTTCGAGGACAGGGCTGGCTACACCTTC.

This clonotype was observed a few times. CDR3 amino acids: CASRGQGGGLWTEAFF. CDR3 nucleotide sequence: TGTGCCAGTAGGGGCCAAGGGGGGGGGCTGTGGACTGAAGCTTTCTTT. The chain has TRBV19 and TRBJ1-1; a weak D match, TRBD1 (6 bases). V lost 6 bases to trimming and J lost 5 bases, with 22 bases between them. Germline values: CDR1 LNHDA, CDR2 SQIVND (reference sequence). The CDR3 has 16 amino acids.

The chain couples TRBV18 to TRBJ2-1, with D possibly matching TRBD1 (5 bases). The V end was cut by 0 bases, the J end by 9 bases, with 12 bases between. From germline, CDR1 is KGHSH and CDR2 LQKENI. This CDR3 spans 14 amino acids. The CDR3 loop reads CASSPPQGLSEQFF. DNA for the CDR3: TGTGCCAGCTCACCACCCCAGGGTCTGAGTGAGCAGTTCTTC.

This clonotype was recorded many times. The rearrangement links TRBV7-2 to TRBJ2-7; 9 bases fit TRBD2. Trimming took 5 bases from V and 4 from J; bases not matched to a gene: 9. The CDR3 runs 15 residues. Germline-derived CDR1 and CDR2 are SGHTA and FQGNSA. CDR3 DNA: TGTGCCAGCAGCCCGACTAGCGGAACTGCTTACGAGCAGTACTTC. Encoded protein: CASSPTSGTAYEQYF.

This clonotype was counted between two and nine times. CDR3 sequence: CASSQDRNSNQPQHF. In DNA, the CDR3 is TGCGCCAGCAGCCAAGATAGGAATAGCAATCAGCCCCAGCATTTT. This sequence joins TRBV4-1 and TRBJ1-5; D gene ambiguous. CDR3 length: 15 residues. Germline-derived CDR1 and CDR2 are MGHRA and YSYEKL. The V gene lost 0 bases and the J gene lost 0 bases, with 6 bases spanning the gap.

The chain couples TRBV18 to TRBJ2-5; 7 bases align to TRBD1. This CDR3 region has 14 residues. V shed 2 bases, J shed 5 bases, and the junction held 5 bases outside the gene matches. Germline V CDR1 and CDR2: KGHSH, LQKENI. CDR3 bases: TGTGCCAGCTCACCAAATACAGGGGTTGAGACCCAGTACTTC. Its translation: CASSPNTGVETQYF. Together with reference TRBV18 and TRBJ2-5, the CDR3 gives the full variable domain: NAGVMQNPRHLVRRRGQEARLRCSPMKGHSHVYWYRQLPEEGLKFMVYLQKENIIDESGMPKERFSAEFPKEGPSILRIQQVVRGDSAAYFCASSPNTGVETQYFGPGTRLLVL.

As for this clonotype: At one of its ends the junction is not consistent with the germline gene, which may arise from a read error. The chain is built from TRBV6-1 and TRBJ1-6; D perhaps matches TRBD1 (5 bases). Germline-derived CDR1 and CDR2 are MNHNS and SASEGT. The CDR3 is 15 residues long. In DNA form, the CDR3 reads TGTGTCAGCAGTGAACTTAGGGTGGGGGATTCACCCCTCCACTTT. Translated: CVSSELRVGDSPLHF.

About this clonotype: Relative to the germline gene, one junction end is altered; a read error may explain this. The V gene is TRBV19, the J gene TRBJ1-1; TRBD1 aligns across 8 bases. Germline V CDR1 and CDR2: LNHDA, SQIVND (reference sequence). This CDR3 spans 16 amino acids. Written as DNA, the CDR3 is TGTGCCATTAGTATACAGGTTGGGACAGGAAACACTGAAGCTTTCTTT. It codes for CAISIQVGTGNTEAFF.

This clonotype was found once. The chain recombines TRBV12-3 or TRBV12-4 with TRBJ2-1, with TRBD2 matching over 11 bases. After removal of 3 bases from V and 7 bases from J, the junction contained 14 bases not matched to a gene. The CDR3 is 18 residues long. CDR3 sequence: CASSFSITTSGSGNEQFF. DNA for the CDR3: TGTGCCAGCAGTTTCTCTATTACAACTAGCGGGAGCGGGAATGAGCAGTTCTTC.

The chain has TRBV25-1 and TRBJ1-2; 11 bases fit TRBD1. The germline V gene encodes CDR1 MGHDK and CDR2 SYGVNS. Trimming cost V 8 bases and J 8 bases; bases outside gene matches: 7. The CDR3 is made up of 13 amino acids. CDR3 in DNA: TGTGCCAGCGTAGGACAGGGGGCGTCCGGCTACACCTTC. Its protein product is CASVGQGASGYTF.

The chain recombines TRBV6-8 with TRBJ2-5; TRBD2 agrees at 12 bases. V trimming: 6 bases; J trimming: 1 base; junction bases outside the gene matches: 6. The CDR3 runs 16 residues. Germline CDR1 and CDR2: MNHGY and SAAAGT. CDR3 residues: CASRDGLAGIQETQYF. The CDR3 DNA reads TGTGCCAGCAGAGATGGACTAGCGGGAATCCAAGAGACCCAGTACTTC.

This clonotype was counted between two and nine times. The chain employs TRBV7-6 and TRBJ1-1; no definite D call. In germline, CDR1 is SGHVS, CDR2 FNYEAQ. V lost 7 bases and J 0 bases, leaving 18 bases between the germline ends. The CDR3 runs 16 residues. CDR3 in amino acids: CASTHEGKPLNTEAFF. In nucleotides, the CDR3 is TGTGCCAGCACCCATGAGGGCAAACCATTGAACACTGAAGCTTTCTTT.

The genes are TRBV7-8 and TRBJ1-5, with 9 bases matching TRBD1. The CDR3 extends over 16 amino acids. V was clipped by 2 bases and J by 4 bases; unmatched bases: 6. Germline V gene sequence: CDR1 SGHVS, CDR2 FQNEAQ. This chain's CDR3 is CASSLRDRALNQPQHF. The CDR3 DNA reads TGTGCCAGCAGCTTAAGGGACAGGGCCCTGAATCAGCCCCAGCATTTT.

The chain combines TRBV28 with TRBJ1-4, with D unclear. This CDR3 comprises 15 residues. V lost 3 bases to trimming and J lost 7 bases, with 15 bases between them. Germline loops: CDR1 MDHEN, CDR2 SYDVKM. In nucleotides, the CDR3 is TGTGCCAGCAGTTTCGCCCGGGTAGATGTTGAAAAACTGTTTTTT. Amino acids: CASSFARVDVEKLFF.

Details on this clonotype: The final CDR3 position lacks the conserved phenylalanine or tryptophan, pointing to a likely read error. The chain joins TRBV6-1 to TRBJ1-5; D perhaps matches TRBD1 (6 bases). The germline V gene encodes CDR1 MNHNS and CDR2 SASEGT. The CDR3 sequence is 14 residues long. V gave up 5 bases and J gave up 4 bases, with 12 bases separating them. CDR3 sequence reads: CASSRTDTNQPQHV. CDR3 DNA: TGTGCCAGCAGTCGGACAGATACAAATCAGCCCCAGCATGTT.